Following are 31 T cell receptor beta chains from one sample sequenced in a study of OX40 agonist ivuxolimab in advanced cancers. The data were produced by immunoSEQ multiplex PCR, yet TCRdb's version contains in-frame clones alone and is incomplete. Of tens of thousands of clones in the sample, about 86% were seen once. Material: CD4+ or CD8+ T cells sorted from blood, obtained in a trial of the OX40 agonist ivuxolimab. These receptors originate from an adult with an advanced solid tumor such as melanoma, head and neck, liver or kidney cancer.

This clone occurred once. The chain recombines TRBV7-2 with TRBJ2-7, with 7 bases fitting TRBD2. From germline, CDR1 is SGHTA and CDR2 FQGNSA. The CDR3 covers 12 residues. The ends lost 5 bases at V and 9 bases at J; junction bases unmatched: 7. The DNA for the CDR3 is TGTGCCAGCAGCCCGGCCCCGGGGGGGCAGTACTTC. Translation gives CASSPAPGGQYF.

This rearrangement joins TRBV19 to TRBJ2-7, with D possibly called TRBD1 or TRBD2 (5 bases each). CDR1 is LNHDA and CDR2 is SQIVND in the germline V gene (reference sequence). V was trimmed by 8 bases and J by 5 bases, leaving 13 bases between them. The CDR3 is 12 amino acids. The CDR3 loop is CASRGEWNEQYF. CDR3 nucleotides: TGTGCCAGTCGAGGGGAGTGGAACGAGCAGTACTTC.

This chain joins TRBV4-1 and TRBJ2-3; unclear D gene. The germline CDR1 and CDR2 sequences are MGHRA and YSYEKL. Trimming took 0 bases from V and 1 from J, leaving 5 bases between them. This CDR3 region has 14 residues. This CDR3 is CASSQEAGTDTQYF. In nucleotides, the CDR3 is TGCGCCAGCAGCCAAGAGGCGGGCACAGATACGCAGTATTTT.

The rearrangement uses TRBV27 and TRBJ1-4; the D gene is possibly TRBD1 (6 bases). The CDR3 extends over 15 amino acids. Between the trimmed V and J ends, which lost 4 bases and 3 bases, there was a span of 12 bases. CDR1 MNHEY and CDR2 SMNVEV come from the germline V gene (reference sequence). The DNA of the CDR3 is TGTGCCAGCAGTTCCTGGACAGAATCTAATGAAAAACTGTTTTTT. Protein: CASSSWTESNEKLFF.

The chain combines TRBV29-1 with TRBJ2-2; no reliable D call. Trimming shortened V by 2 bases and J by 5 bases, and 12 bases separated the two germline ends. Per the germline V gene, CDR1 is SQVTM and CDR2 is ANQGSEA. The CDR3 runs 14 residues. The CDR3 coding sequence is TGCAGCGTTGAAAAGGGAATAGGGACCGGGGAGCTGTTTTTT. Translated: CSVEKGIGTGELFF.

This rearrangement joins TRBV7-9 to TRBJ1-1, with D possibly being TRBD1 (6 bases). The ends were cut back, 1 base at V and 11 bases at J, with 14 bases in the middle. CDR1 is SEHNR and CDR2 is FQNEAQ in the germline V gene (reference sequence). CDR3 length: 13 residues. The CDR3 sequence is CASSLGDNRGAFF. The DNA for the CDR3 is TGTGCCAGCAGCTTAGGGGACAACCGAGGGGCTTTCTTT.

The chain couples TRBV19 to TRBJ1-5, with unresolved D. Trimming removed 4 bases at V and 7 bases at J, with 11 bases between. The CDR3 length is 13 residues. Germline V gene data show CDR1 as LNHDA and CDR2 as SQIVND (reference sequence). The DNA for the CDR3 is TGTGCCAGTAGTACAACCGTCGACCAGCCCCAGCATTTT. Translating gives CASSTTVDQPQHF.

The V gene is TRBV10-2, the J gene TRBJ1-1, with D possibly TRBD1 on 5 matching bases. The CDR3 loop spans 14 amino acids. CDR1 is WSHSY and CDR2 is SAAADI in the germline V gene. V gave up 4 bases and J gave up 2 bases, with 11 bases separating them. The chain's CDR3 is CASSGQTVNTEAFF. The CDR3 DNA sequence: TGCGCCAGCAGTGGGCAGACAGTCAACACTGAAGCTTTCTTT.

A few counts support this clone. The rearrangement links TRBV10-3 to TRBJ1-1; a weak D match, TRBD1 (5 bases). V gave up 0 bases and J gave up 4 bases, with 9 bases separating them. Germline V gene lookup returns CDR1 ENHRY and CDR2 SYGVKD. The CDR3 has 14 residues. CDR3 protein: CAISESQGGTEAFF. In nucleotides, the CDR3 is TGTGCCATCAGTGAGTCGCAGGGAGGCACTGAAGCTTTCTTT.

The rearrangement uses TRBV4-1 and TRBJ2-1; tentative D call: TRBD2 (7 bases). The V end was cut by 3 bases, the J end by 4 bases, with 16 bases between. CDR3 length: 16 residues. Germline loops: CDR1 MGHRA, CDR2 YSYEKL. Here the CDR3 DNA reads TGCGCCAGCAGCCACAATAGGGGGGGCGAGTACAATGAGCAGTTCTTC. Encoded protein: CASSHNRGGEYNEQFF.

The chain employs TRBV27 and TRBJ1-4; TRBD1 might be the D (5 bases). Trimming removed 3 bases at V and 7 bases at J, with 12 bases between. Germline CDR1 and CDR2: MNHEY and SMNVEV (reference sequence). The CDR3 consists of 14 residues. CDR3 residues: CASSFGAGGEKLFF. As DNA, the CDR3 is TGTGCCAGCAGTTTCGGGGCAGGAGGTGAAAAACTGTTTTTT.

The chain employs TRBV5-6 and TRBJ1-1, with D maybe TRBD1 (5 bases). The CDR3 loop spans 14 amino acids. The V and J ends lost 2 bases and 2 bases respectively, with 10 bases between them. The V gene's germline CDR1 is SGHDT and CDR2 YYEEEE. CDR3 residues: CASSFDSLNTEAFF. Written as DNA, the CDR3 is TGTGCCAGCAGCTTTGACAGCCTAAACACTGAAGCTTTCTTT.

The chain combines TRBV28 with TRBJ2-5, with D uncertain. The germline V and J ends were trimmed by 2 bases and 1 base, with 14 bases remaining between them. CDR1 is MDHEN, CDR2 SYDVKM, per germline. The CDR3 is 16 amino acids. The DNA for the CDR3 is TGTGCCAGCAGTTTACTGGCTGGCCAGCCCCAAGAGACCCAGTACTTC. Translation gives CASSLLAGQPQETQYF.

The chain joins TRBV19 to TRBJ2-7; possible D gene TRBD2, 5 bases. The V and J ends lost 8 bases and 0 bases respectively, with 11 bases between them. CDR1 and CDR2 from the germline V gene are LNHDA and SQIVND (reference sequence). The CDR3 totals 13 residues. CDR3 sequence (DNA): TGTGCCAGTGGGGAAGACTACTCCTACGAGCAGTACTTC. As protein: CASGEDYSYEQYF. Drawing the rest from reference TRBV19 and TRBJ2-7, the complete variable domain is DGGITQSPKYLFRKEGQNVTLSCEQNLNHDAMYWYRQDPGQGLRLIYYSQIVNDFQKGDIAEGYSVSREKKESFPLTVTSAQKNPTAFYLCASGEDYSYEQYFGPGTRLTVT.

This chain's CDR3 is CARDDRGREETQYF. The CDR3 bases are TGCGCCAGGGACGACAGGGGGCGAGAGGAGACCCAGTACTTC. The chain recombines TRBV5-1 with TRBJ2-5, with 10 bases identical to TRBD1. The CDR3 length is 14 residues. Trimming removed 8 bases from V and 5 bases from J; junction bases left unmatched: 9. Germline CDR1 is SGHRS and CDR2 is YFSETQ.

The CDR3 region is CASSYTGATYEQYF. CDR3 coding DNA: TGTGCCAGCAGCTATACAGGGGCGACCTACGAGCAGTACTTC. The rearrangement joins TRBV7-8 to TRBJ2-7; 7 positions match TRBD1. The CDR3 runs to 14 residues. CDR1 and CDR2 (germline): SGHVS, FQNEAQ. The V gene end was trimmed by 4 bases and the J gene end by 2 bases; junction bases not matched to a gene: 5.

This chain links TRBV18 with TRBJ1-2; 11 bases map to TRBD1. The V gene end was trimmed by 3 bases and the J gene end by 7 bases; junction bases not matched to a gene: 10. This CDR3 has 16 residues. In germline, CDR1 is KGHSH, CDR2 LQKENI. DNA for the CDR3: TGTGCCAGCTCACCTATCCCGGGACAGGGGGATCTTGGCTACACCTTC. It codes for CASSPIPGQGDLGYTF.

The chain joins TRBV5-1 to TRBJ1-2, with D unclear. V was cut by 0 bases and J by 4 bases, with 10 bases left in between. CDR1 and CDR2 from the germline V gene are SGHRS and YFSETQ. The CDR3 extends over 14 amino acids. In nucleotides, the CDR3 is TGCGCCAGCAGCTTGGAGGGCCCTTCCTATGGCTACACCTTC. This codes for CASSLEGPSYGYTF.

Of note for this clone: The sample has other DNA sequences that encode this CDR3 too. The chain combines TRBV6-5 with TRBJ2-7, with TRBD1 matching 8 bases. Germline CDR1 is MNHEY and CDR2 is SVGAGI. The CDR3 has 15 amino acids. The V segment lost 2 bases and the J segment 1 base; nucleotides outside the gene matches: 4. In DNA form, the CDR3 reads TGTGCCAGCAGTTACAGGGACAGGAGTTCCTACGAGCAGTACTTC. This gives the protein CASSYRDRSSYEQYF.

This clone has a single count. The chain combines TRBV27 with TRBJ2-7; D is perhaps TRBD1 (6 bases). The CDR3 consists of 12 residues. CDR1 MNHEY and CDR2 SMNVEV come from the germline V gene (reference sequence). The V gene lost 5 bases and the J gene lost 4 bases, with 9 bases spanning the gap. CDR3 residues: CASSDTGYEQYF. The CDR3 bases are TGTGCCAGCAGTGACACAGGGTACGAGCAGTACTTC.

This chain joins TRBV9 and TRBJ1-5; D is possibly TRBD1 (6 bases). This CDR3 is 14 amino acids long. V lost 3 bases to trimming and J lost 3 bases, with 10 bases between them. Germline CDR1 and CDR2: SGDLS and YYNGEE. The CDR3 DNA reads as TGTGCCAGCAGCGCCGGACAGTTCAATCAGCCCCAGCATTTT. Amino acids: CASSAGQFNQPQHF.

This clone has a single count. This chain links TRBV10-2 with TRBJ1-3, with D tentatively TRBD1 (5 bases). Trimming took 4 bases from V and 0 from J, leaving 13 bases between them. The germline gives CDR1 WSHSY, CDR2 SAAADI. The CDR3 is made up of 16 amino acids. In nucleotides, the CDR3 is TGCGCCAGCAGTGCCGACAGCCCGAGCTCTGGAAACACCATATATTTT. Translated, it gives CASSADSPSSGNTIYF.

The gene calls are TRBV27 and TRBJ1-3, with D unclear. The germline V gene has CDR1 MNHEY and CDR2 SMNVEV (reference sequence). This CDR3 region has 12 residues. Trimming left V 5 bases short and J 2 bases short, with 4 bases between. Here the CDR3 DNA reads TGTGCCAGCAGTGACACTGGAAACACCATATATTTT. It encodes CASSDTGNTIYF.

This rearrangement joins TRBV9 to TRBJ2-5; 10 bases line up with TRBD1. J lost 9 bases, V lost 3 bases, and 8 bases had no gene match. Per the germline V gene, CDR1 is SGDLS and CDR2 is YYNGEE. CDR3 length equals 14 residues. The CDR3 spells CASSAPQDRGAQYF. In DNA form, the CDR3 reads TGTGCCAGCAGCGCGCCCCAGGACAGGGGGGCCCAGTACTTC.

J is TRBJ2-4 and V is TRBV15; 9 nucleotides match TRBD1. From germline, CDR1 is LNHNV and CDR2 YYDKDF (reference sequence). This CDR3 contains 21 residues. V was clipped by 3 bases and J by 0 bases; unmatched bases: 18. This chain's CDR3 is CATSSPPEDRGGVIAKNIQYF. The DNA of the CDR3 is TGTGCCACCAGCAGCCCCCCAGAAGACAGGGGGGGGGTAATAGCCAAAAACATTCAGTACTTC.

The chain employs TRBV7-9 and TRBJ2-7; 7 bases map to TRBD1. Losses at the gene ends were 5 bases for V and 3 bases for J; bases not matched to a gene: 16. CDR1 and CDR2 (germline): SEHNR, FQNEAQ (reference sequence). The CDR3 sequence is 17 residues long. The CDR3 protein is CASSPQEGDSLGYEQYF. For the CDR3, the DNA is TGTGCCAGCAGCCCGCAAGAGGGGGACAGCTTAGGCTACGAGCAGTACTTC.

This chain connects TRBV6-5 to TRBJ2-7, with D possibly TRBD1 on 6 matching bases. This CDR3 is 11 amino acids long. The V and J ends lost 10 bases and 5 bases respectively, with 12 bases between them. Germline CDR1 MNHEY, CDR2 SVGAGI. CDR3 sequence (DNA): TGTGCCATCAAGAACAGGGACGAGCAGTACTTC. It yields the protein CAIKNRDEQYF.

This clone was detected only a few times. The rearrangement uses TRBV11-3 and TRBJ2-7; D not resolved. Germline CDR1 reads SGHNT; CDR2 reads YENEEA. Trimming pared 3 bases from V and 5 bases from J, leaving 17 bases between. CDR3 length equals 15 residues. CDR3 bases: TGTGCCAGCAGCTTGGGTACCGGGTTTAGCAACGAGCAGTACTTC. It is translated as CASSLGTGFSNEQYF. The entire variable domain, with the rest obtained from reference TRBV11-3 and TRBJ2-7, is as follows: EAGVVQSPRYKIIEKKQPVAFWCNPISGHNTLYWYLQNLGQGPELLIRYENEEAVDDSQLPKDRFSAERLKGVDSTLKIQPAELGDSAVYLCASSLGTGFSNEQYFGPGTRLTVT.

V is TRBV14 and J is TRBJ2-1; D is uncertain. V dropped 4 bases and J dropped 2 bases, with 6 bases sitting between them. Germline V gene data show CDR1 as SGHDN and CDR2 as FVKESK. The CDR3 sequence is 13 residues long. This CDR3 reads CASSPRTYNEQFF. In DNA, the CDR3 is TGTGCCAGCAGCCCTAGGACCTACAATGAGCAGTTCTTC.

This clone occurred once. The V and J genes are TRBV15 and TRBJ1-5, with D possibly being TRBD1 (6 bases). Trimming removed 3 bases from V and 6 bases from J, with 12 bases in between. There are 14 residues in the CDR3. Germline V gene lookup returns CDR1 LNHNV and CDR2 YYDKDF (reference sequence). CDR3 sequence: CATSSQQGFQPQHF. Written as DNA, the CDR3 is TGTGCCACCAGCAGCCAACAGGGATTTCAGCCCCAGCATTTT.

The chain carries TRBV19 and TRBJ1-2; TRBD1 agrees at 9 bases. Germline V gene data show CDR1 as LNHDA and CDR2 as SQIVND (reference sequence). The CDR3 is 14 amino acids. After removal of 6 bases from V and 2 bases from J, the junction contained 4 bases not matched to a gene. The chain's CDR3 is CASSPGQGNYGYTF. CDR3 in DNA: TGTGCCAGTAGCCCGGGACAGGGAAACTATGGCTACACCTTC. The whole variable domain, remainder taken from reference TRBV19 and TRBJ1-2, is DGGITQSPKYLFRKEGQNVTLSCEQNLNHDAMYWYRQDPGQGLRLIYYSQIVNDFQKGDIAEGYSVSREKKESFPLTVTSAQKNPTAFYLCASSPGQGNYGYTFGSGTRLTVV.